The T cell receptor (beta chain) under discussion was sequenced for a study of glioma-infiltrating T cells. Using RNA template, CDR3s of TCR alpha and beta were amplified with iRepertoire arm-PCR. Input was about 95-400 ng of tissue mRNA or PBMC total RNA. MiXCR was run by TCRdb on the multiplex PCR reads, yielding one entry per CDR3 protein. Among about 93,000 distinct CDR3 sequences listed, 35% to 45% were seen once. Broader study findings: Above-expected tissue-blood divergence occurred in all gliomas, most in low-grade ones.

This clonotype was observed at least ten times. As yet, its antigen is unknown. The source material was glioma tissue, nonneoplastic brain tissue, or PBMCs (not recorded which). This sequence was found in a human donor with low-grade glioma or glioblastoma, undergoing nonglioma brain surgery, or in good health (not recorded which).

The CDR3 protein is CASSPPTGINGYTF. CDR3 coding DNA: TGTGCCAGCAGTCCACCTACAGGGATTAATGGCTACACCTTC. This chain connects TRBV28 to TRBJ1-2, with D possibly TRBD1 on 6 matching bases. With 5 bases removed from V and 6 bases from J, the gap between germline ends came to 16 bases. The CDR3 is made up of 14 amino acids. CDR1 and CDR2 (germline): MDHEN, SYDVKM.